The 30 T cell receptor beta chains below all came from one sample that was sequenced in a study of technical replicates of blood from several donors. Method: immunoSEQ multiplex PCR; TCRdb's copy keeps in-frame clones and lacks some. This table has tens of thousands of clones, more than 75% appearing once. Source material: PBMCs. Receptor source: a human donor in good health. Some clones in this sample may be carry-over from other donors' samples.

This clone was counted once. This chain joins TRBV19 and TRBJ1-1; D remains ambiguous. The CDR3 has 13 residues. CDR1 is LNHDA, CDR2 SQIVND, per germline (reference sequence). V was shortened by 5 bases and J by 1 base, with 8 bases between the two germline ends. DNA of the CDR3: TGTGCCAGTAGTGTGGCCCAGAACACTGAAGCTTTCTTT. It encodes CASSVAQNTEAFF.

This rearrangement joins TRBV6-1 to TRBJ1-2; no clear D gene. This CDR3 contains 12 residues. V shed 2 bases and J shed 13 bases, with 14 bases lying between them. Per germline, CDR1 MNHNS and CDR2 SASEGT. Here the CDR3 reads CASSEYQSTGTF. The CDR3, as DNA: TGTGCCAGCAGTGAATACCAGTCCACGGGCACCTTC.

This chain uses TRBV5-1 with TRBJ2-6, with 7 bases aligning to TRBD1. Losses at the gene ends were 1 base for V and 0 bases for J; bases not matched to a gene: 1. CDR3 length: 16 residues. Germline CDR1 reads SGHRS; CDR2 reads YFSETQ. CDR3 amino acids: CASSLTGVSGANVLTF. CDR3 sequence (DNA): TGCGCCAGCAGCTTGACAGGGGTCTCTGGGGCCAACGTCCTGACTTTC.

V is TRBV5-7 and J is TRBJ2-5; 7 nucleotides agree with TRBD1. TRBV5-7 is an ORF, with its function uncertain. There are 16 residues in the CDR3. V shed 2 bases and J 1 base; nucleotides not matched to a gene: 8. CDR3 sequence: CASSLVRDSGQETQYF. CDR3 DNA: TGTGCCAGCAGCTTAGTCCGGGACAGCGGCCAAGAGACCCAGTACTTC.

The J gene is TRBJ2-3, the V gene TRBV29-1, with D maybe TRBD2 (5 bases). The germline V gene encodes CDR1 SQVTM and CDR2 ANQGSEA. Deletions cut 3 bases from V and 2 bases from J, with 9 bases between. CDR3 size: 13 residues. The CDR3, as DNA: TGCAGCGTTGATCGGACTTCCACAGATACGCAGTATTTT. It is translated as CSVDRTSTDTQYF.

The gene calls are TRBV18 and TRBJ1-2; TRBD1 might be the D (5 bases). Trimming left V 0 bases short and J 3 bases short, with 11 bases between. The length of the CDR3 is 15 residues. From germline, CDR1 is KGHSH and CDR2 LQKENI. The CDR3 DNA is TGTGCCAGCTCACCACCGCACCGGGGGTACTATGGCTACACCTTC. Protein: CASSPPHRGYYGYTF. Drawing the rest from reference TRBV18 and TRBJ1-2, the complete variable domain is NAGVMQNPRHLVRRRGQEARLRCSPMKGHSHVYWYRQLPEEGLKFMVYLQKENIIDESGMPKERFSAEFPKEGPSILRIQQVVRGDSAAYFCASSPPHRGYYGYTFGSGTRLTVV.

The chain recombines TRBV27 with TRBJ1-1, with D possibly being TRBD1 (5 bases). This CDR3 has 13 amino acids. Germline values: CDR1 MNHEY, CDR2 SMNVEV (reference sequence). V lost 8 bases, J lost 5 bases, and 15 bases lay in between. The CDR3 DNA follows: TGTGCCAGCTCGTTGAATGGGGGGACTGAAGCTTTCTTT. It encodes CASSLNGGTEAFF.

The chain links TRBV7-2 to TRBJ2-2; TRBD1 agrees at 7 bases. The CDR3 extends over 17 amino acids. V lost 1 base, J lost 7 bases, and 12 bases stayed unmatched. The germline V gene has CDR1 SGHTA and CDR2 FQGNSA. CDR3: CASSLVSGGQVGGELFF. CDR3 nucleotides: TGTGCCAGCAGCTTAGTTTCTGGCGGACAGGTTGGCGGGGAGCTGTTTTTT.

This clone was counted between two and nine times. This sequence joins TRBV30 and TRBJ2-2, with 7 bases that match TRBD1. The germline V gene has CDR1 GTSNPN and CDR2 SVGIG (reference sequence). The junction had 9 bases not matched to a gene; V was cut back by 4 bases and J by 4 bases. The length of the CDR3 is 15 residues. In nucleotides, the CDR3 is TGTGCCTGGATAATTTCAGGGGGACGCACCGGGGAGCTGTTTTTT. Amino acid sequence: CAWIISGGRTGELFF.

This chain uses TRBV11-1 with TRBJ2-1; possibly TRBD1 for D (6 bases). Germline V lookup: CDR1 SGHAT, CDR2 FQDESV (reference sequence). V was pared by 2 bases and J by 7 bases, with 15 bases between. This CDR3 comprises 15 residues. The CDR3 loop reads CASSLRGFQGNEQFF. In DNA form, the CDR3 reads TGTGCCAGCAGCTTACGAGGGTTTCAGGGGAATGAGCAGTTCTTC.

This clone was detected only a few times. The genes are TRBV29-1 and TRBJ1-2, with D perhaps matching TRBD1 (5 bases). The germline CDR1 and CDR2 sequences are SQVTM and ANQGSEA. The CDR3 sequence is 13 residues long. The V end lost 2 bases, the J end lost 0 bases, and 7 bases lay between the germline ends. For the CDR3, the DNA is TGCAGCGTTGAACAGACAGCTAACTATGGCTACACCTTC. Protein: CSVEQTANYGYTF.

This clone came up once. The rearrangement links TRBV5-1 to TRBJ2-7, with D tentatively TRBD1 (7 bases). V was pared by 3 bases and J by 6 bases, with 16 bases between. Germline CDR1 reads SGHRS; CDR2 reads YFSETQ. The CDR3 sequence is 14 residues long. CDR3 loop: CASSSRGTEGEQYF. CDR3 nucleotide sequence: TGCGCCAGCAGCTCCAGGGGGACTGAGGGCGAGCAGTACTTC.

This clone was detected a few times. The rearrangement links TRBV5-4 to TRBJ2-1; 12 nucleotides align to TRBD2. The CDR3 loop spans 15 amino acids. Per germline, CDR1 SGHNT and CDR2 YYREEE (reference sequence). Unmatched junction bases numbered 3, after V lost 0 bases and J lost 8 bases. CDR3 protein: CASSLVASGRDEQFF. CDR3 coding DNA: TGTGCCAGCAGCTTGGTGGCTAGCGGGAGGGATGAGCAGTTCTTC. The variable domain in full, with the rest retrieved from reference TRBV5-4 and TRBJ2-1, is ETGVTQSPTHLIKTRGQQVTLRCSSQSGHNTVSWYQQALGQGPQFIFQYYREEENGRGNFPPRFSGLQFPNYSSELNVNALELDDSALYLCASSLVASGRDEQFFGPGTRLTVL.

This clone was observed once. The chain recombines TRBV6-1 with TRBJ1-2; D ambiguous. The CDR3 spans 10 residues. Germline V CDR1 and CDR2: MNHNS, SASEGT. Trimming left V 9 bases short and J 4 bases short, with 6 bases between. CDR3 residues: CASEFYGYTF. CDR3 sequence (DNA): TGTGCCAGTGAGTTCTATGGCTACACCTTC.

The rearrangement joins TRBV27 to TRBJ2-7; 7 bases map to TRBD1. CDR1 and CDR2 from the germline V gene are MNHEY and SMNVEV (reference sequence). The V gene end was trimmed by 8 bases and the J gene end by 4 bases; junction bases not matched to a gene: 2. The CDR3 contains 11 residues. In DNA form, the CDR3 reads TGTGCCAGCTGGGGACAGTACGAGCAGTACTTC. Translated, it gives CASWGQYEQYF.

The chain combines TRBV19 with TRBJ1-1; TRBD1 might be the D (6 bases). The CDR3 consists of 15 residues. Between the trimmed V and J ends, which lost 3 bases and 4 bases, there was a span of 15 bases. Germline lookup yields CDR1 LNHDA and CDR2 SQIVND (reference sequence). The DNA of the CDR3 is TGTGCCAGTAGTATGGCAGGGGTGAGAGGCACTGAAGCTTTCTTT. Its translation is CASSMAGVRGTEAFF.

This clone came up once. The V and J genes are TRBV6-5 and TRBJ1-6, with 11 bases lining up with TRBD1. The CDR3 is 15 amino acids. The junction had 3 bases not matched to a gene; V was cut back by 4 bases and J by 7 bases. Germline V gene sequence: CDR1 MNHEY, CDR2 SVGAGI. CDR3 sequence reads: CASSSRDRGNSPLHF. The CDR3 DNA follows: TGTGCCAGCAGTTCCAGGGACAGGGGGAATTCACCCCTCCACTTT.

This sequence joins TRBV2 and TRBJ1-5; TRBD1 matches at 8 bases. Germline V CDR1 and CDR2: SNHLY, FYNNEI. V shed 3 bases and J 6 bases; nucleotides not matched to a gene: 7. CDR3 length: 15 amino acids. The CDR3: CASSETGVLVQPQHF. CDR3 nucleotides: TGTGCCAGCAGTGAGACAGGGGTATTGGTTCAGCCCCAGCATTTT. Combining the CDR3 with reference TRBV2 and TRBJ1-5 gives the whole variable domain EPEVTQTPSHQVTQMGQEVILRCVPISNHLYFYWYRQILGQKVEFLVSFYNNEISEKSEIFDDQFSVERPDGSNFTLKIRSTKLEDSAMYFCASSETGVLVQPQHFGDGTRLSIL.

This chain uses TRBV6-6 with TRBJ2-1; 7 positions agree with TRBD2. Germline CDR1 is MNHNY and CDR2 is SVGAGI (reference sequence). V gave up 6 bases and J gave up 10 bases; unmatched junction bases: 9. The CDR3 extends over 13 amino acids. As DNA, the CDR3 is TGTGCCAGCAGCCTTTTCGGACTAGTGGAGCAGTTCTTC. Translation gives CASSLFGLVEQFF.

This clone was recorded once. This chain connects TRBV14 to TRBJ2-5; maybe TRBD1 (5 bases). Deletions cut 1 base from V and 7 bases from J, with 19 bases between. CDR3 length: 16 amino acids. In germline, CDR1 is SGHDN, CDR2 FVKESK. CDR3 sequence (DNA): TGTGCCAGCAGCCAAGGGTTACGGGCGGCCACAGGGACCCAGTACTTC. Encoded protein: CASSQGLRAATGTQYF.

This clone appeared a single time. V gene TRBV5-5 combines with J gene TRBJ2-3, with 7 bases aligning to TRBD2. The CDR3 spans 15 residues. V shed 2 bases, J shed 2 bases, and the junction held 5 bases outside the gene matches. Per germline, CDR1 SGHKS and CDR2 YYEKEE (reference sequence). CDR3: CASSFPSGNTDTQYF. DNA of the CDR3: TGTGCCAGCAGCTTCCCCAGCGGGAACACAGATACGCAGTATTTT.

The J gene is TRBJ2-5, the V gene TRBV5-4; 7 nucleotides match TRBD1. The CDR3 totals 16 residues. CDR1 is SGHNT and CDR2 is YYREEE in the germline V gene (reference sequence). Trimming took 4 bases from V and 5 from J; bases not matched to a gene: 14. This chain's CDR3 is CASSQKRTVQGETQYF. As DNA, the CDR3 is TGTGCCAGCAGCCAAAAACGGACTGTACAGGGGGAGACCCAGTACTTC.

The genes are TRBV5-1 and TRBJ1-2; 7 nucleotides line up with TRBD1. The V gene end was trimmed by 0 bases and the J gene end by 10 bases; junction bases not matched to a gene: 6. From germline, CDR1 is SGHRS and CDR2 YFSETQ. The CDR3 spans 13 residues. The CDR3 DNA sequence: TGCGCCAGCAGCTTGGCACAGGGGTTCTTCTACACCTTC. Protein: CASSLAQGFFYTF.

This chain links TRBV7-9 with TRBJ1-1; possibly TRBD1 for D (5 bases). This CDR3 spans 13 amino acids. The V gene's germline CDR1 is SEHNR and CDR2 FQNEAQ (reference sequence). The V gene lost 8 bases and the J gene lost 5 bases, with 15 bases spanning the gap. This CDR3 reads CASLQGMGTEAFF. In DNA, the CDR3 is TGTGCCAGCCTGCAGGGTATGGGGACTGAAGCTTTCTTT.

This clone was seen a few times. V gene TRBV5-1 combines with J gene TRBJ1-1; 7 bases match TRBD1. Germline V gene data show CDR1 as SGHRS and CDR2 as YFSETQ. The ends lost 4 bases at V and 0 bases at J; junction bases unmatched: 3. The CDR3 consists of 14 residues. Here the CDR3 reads CASSEGQLNTEAFF. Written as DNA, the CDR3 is TGCGCCAGCAGCGAGGGACAGCTGAACACTGAAGCTTTCTTT.

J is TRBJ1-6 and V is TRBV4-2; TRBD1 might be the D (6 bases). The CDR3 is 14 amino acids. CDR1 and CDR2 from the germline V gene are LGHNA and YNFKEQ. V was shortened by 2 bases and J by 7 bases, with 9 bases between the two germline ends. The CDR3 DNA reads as TGTGCCAGCAGCCAACGAGGGGGAAATTCACCCCTCCACTTT. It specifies CASSQRGGNSPLHF.

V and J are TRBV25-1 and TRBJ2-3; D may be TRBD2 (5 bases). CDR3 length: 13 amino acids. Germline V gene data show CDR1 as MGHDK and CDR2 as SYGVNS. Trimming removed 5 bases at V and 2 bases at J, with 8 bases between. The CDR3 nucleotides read TGTGCCAGCAGTCGGGGAATCACAGATACGCAGTATTTT. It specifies CASSRGITDTQYF. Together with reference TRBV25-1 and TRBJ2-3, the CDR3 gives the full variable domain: EADIYQTPRYLVIGTGKKITLECSQTMGHDKMYWYQQDPGMELHLIHYSYGVNSTEKGDLSSESTVSRIRTEHFPLTLESARPSHTSQYLCASSRGITDTQYFGPGTRLTVL.

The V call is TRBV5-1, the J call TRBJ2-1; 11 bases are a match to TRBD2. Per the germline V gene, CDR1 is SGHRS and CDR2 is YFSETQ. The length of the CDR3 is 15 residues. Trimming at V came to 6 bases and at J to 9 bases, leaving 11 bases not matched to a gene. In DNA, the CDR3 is TGCGCCAGCATTGGACTAGCGGGCTCCTCCAGTGAGCAGTTCTTC. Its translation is CASIGLAGSSSEQFF.

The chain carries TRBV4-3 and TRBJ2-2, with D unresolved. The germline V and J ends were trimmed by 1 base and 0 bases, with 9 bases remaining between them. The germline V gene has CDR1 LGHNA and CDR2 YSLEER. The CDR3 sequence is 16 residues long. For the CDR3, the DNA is TGCGCCAGCAGCCAAGCTCTCGGTACGAACACCGGGGAGCTGTTTTTT. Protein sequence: CASSQALGTNTGELFF.

The CDR3 coding sequence is TGCGCCAGCAGCTTGGGACAGTACTACGAGCAGTACTTC. This codes for CASSLGQYYEQYF. V usage is TRBV5-1 and J usage is TRBJ2-7, with D tentatively TRBD1 (5 bases). The CDR3 sequence is 13 residues long. The germline V and J ends were trimmed by 0 bases and 3 bases, with 7 bases remaining between them. Germline V gives CDR1 SGHRS, CDR2 YFSETQ.